Given below is one T cell receptor beta chain in context. Sequencing was performed with immunoSEQ multiplex PCR; in TCRdb, only in-frame clones are kept and a portion is missing. Of almost 9,500 clones in the sample, 80% to 90% were seen once. The sample comes from a study of follicular helper T cells after annual influenza vaccination. Time point in this sample: 2015-2016 season, pre-vaccination. This sequence was found in an adult who received the influenza vaccine. This specimen consisted of CXCR5+ CD38- circulating T follicular helper cells from blood, obtained on the day of influenza vaccination. Subset in this sample: circulating Tfh, non-naive CD4+CXCR5+PD-1+ (ICOS+CD38+ or ICOS-CD38-).

The CDR3: CASSLAAADTQYF. The CDR3 region has the DNA TGTGCCAGCAGCCTGGCGGCCGCAGATACGCAGTATTTT. J is TRBJ2-3 and V is TRBV7-9; D gene uncertain. The CDR3 consists of 13 residues. Trimming took off 5 bases at V and 4 bases at J, with 10 bases between the two ends. CDR1 SEHNR and CDR2 FQNEAQ come from the germline V gene (reference sequence). Drawing the rest from reference TRBV7-9 and TRBJ2-3, the complete variable domain is DTGVSQNPRHKITKRGQNVTFRCDPISEHNRLYWYRQTLGQGPEFLTYFQNEAQLEKSRLLSDRFSAERPKGSFSTLEIQRTEQGDSAMYLCASSLAAADTQYFGPGTRLTVL.